The following is a TCR beta chain sequence with its context. Its antigen is currently unknown. The sample comes from a study of identical twins. V lost 4 bases to trimming and J lost 9 bases, with 9 bases between them. The CDR3 extends over 10 amino acids. Germline lookup yields CDR1 DFQATT and CDR2 SNEGSKA (reference sequence). A universal primer site was incorporated via template switching, and the cDNA contained unique molecular identifiers. TCRdb reprocessed the 5' RACE reads with MiXCR, giving one entry per CDR3 protein. The repertoire holds about 460,000 distinct CDR3 sequences, with approximately 15% as singletons. Study-level points and caveats: Low generation probability was overrepresented in out-of-frame alpha sequences shared by twins. It was possible that invariant MAIT and iNKT cells partly confounded the zero-insertion analyses.

The data also belong to a second study, concerning yellow fever vaccine responses in identical twins.

This clonotype was obtained from a woman aged 18-29 years in good health. The chain combines TRBV20-1 with TRBJ2-5; tentative D call: TRBD1 (5 bases). Source material: CD4+ T cells sorted from blood. CDR3 loop: CSATQGAQYF. The CDR3 nucleotides are TGCAGTGCTACCCAGGGCGCCCAGTACTTC.